The clone carrying this T cell receptor (beta chain) has more than one count but fewer than ten. The antigen is unknown. The CDR3 carries no conserved terminal phenylalanine or tryptophan, so it likely arises from a read error. This record belongs to a study of identical twins. The CDR3 covers 14 residues. The trim removed 4 bases at V and 6 bases at J, leaving 11 bases unmatched. The V gene's germline CDR1 is SQVTM and CDR2 ANQGSEA. Broader study findings: The study drew conclusions from cross-sectional statistical analysis, not from following the same donors. Modeled out-of-frame TCR alpha sharing in monozygotic twins fell below observed levels.

The authors used template switching to add a universal primer site and gave cDNA unique molecular identifiers. TCRdb itself ran the 5' RACE reads through MiXCR, one entry per CDR3 protein. The sample contains some 590,000 distinct CDR3 sequences, more than 9% of which appear only once. The sample was also reused in another study, on yellow fever vaccine responses in identical twins.

This TCR was recovered from a woman aged 18 to 35 in good health. The genes are TRBV29-1 and TRBJ2-7; 8 bases match TRBD2. Input material: PBMCs. The CDR3 sequence is CSVALLADSSEQYL. CDR3 sequence (DNA): TGCAGCGTTGCCCTACTAGCGGACTCCAGCGAGCAGTACTTA.